This T cell receptor (beta chain) stems from a study of cytomegalovirus exposure and HLA in healthy donors. The donors were part of the validation cohort, which consisted of about 120 subjects and was separate from the first cohort of several hundred subjects. Study results and caveats: In vitro, three CMV-associated chains proved specific for CMV antigens. Investigators reported under 200 TCR beta chains as tied to cytomegalovirus.

TCRdb's table, derived via immunoSEQ multiplex PCR, lists solely in-frame clones and lacks some. The sample contains about 49,000 clones, roughly 93% of which appear only once. V gave up 2 bases and J gave up 1 base, with 8 bases separating them. The CDR3 contains 13 residues. Germline loops: CDR1 SQVTM, CDR2 ANQGSEA. Comment on this clone: Its antigen is still unknown.

Sequencing was done on a sample of PBMCs. V is TRBV29-1 and J is TRBJ1-1, with D hard to call. The clonotype comes from a young man in good health and CMV-seronegative. The DNA for the CDR3 is TGCAGCGTTGAATTCCTTCCGAACACTGAAGCTTTCTTT. It codes for CSVEFLPNTEAFF.